The clone carrying this TCR beta chain was seen a few times. No antigen is known for it. Treatment given: oral pan-JAK inhibitor, 5-10 mg twice daily. cDNA serving as the sequencing template came from extracted, reverse transcribed RNA. Clones were read by immunoSEQ multiplex PCR, and TCRdb kept only the in-frame ones, dropping some. The profile covers 120,000 or so clones, with approximately 60% appearing a single time and approximately 5.1% taken by the ten largest. This specimen belongs to a study of CD8+ T cells in alopecia areata. Regarding the study as a whole: The treated group had a single nonresponder, limiting CD8+ expansion-response conclusions. Especially in alopecia totalis/universalis, lesional scalp showed greater clonality than normal scalp did.

The TCR sequence derives from a human donor with alopecia areata. Source: CD4+ T cells sorted from blood, taken at week 4, from a patient treated with tofacitinib.

The CDR3 bases are TGTGCCAGCAGTTTAAACCCTGCAAACAGGGGGAGGAATGAGCAGTTCTTC. The encoded protein is CASSLNPANRGRNEQFF. J is TRBJ2-1 and V is TRBV27, with 8 bases that match TRBD1. V was pared by 2 bases and J by 7 bases, with 13 bases of the junction left unmatched. The germline gives CDR1 MNHEY, CDR2 SMNVEV (reference sequence). CDR3 size: 17 residues.